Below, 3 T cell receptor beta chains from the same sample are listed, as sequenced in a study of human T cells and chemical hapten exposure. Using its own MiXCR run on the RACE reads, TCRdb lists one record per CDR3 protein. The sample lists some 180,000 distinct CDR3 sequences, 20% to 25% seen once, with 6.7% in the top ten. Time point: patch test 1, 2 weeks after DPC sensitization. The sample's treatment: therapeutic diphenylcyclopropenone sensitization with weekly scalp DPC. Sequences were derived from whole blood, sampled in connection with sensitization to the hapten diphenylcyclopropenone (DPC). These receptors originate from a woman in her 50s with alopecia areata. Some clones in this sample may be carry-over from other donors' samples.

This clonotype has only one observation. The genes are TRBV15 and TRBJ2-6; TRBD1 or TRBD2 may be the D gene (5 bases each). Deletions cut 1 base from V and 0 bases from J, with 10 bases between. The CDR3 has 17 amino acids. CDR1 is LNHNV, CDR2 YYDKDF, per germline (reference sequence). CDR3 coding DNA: TGTGCCACCAGCAGAGGGGACGGTTTCTCTGGGGCCAACGTCCTGACTTTC. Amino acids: CATSRGDGFSGANVLTF. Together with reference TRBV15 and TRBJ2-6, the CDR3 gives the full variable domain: DAMVIQNPRYQVTQFGKPVTLSCSQTLNHNVMYWYQQKSSQAPKLLFHYYDKDFNNEADTPDNFQSRRPNTSFCFLDIRSPGLGDTAMYLCATSRGDGFSGANVLTFGAGSRLTVL.

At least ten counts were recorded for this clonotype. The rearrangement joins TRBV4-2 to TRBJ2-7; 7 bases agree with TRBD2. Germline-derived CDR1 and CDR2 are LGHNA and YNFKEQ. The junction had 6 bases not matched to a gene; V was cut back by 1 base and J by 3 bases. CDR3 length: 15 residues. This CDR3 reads CASSQGAGDLYEQYF. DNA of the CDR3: TGTGCCAGCAGCCAAGGGGCGGGGGACCTCTACGAGCAGTACTTC.

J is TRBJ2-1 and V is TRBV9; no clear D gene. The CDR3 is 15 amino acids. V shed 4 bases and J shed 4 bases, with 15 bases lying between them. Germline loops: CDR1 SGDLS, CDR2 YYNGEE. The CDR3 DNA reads TGTGCCAGCAGCAGAGGACGCGCGACTTACAATGAGCAGTTCTTC. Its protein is CASSRGRATYNEQFF.